The 7 T cell receptor beta chains reported below all come from one sample, sequenced in a study of control samples from healthy donors and cancer patients. Profiling relied on immunoSEQ multiplex PCR, and the TCRdb table lists in-frame clones only, not all of them. This sample has about 86,000 clones; roughly nine tenths occur once, and the top ten carry about 10%. The specimen sequenced was PBMCs. The receptors stem from a woman between 50 and 59 years old with colorectal cancer.

The chain joins TRBV28 to TRBJ1-2; the match to TRBD1 covers 10 bases. Germline V CDR1 and CDR2: MDHEN, SYDVKM. The V and J ends lost 4 bases and 4 bases, in that order; junction bases with no gene match: 15. There are 18 residues in the CDR3. The CDR3 loop reads CASSSIRDRGVMGYGYTF. CDR3 nucleotide sequence: TGTGCCAGCAGTTCGATCCGGGACAGGGGTGTAATGGGCTATGGCTACACCTTC.

The rearrangement uses TRBV6-5 and TRBJ2-7, with TRBD1 matching over 9 bases. Germline V gene lookup returns CDR1 MNHEY and CDR2 SVGAGI. The J segment lost 4 bases and the V segment lost 7 bases, leaving 8 bases of the junction unmatched. There are 14 residues in the CDR3. The CDR3 here is CASKRDRETYEQYV. The CDR3 DNA reads TGTGCCAGCAAACGGGACAGGGAGACTTACGAGCAGTACGTC.

The rearrangement joins TRBV27 to TRBJ1-1, with no clear D. The CDR3 is 15 amino acids. Germline-derived CDR1 and CDR2 are MNHEY and SMNVEV (reference sequence). With 1 base removed from V and 2 bases from J, the gap between germline ends came to 11 bases. The CDR3 spells CASSLFKRANTEAFF. The DNA of the CDR3 is TGTGCCAGCAGTTTATTTAAAAGAGCAAACACTGAAGCTTTCTTT.

The chain uses TRBV6-5 and TRBJ2-6; no definite D call. V lost 10 bases and J 0 bases, leaving 7 bases between the germline ends. Germline CDR1 MNHEY, CDR2 SVGAGI. This CDR3 spans 13 amino acids. CDR3 amino acids: CATTYSGANVLTF. The CDR3, as DNA: TGTGCCACCACCTACTCTGGGGCCAACGTCCTGACTTTC.

The gene calls are TRBV5-1 and TRBJ2-7; D possibly uses TRBD1 or TRBD2 (6 bases each). The CDR3 runs to 16 residues. From germline, CDR1 is SGHRS and CDR2 YFSETQ. V shed 0 bases and J shed 3 bases, with 16 bases lying between them. The CDR3 coding sequence is TGCGCCAGCAGCTTGGACGGAGGGGGGTCGCTCTACGAGCAGTACGTC. It encodes CASSLDGGGSLYEQYV.

The V call is TRBV5-6, the J call TRBJ1-5; D is uncertain. Germline-derived CDR1 and CDR2 are SGHDT and YYEEEE. V was trimmed by 0 bases and J by 6 bases, leaving 7 bases between them. The CDR3 has 13 amino acids. CDR3 amino acids: CASSLAGSQPQHF. The CDR3 DNA follows: TGTGCCAGCAGCTTGGCGGGGAGTCAGCCCCAGCATTTT.

The chain uses TRBV5-5 and TRBJ2-7; D unclear. Per the germline V gene, CDR1 is SGHKS and CDR2 is YYEKEE (reference sequence). The ends were cut back, 4 bases at V and 7 bases at J, with 15 bases in the middle. The CDR3 length is 13 residues. For the CDR3, the DNA is TGTGCCAGCAGCCTCAGCCCCCTAGGGGAGCAGTACGTC. This encodes CASSLSPLGEQYV.